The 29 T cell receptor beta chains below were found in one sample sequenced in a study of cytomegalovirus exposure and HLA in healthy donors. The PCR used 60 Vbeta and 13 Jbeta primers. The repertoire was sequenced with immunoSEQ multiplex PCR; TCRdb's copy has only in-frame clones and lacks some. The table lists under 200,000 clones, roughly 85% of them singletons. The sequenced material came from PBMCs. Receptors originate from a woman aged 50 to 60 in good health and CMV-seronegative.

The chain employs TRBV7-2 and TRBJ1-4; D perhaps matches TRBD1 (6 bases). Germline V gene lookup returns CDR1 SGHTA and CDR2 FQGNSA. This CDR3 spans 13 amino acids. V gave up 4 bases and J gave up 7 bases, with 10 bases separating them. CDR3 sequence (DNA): TGTGCCAGCAGCTCCCGGACAGTTGAAAAACTGTTTTTT. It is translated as CASSSRTVEKLFF.

The CDR3 loop reads CASSFRTSGAYNEQFF. The DNA for the CDR3 is TGTGCCAGCAGCTTCCGGACTAGCGGGGCTTACAATGAGCAGTTCTTC. This rearrangement joins TRBV7-9 to TRBJ2-1, with 12 bases aligning to TRBD2. After removal of 3 bases from V and 4 bases from J, the junction contained 4 bases not matched to a gene. The CDR3 has 16 residues. Germline V gene data show CDR1 as SEHNR and CDR2 as FQNEAQ (reference sequence).

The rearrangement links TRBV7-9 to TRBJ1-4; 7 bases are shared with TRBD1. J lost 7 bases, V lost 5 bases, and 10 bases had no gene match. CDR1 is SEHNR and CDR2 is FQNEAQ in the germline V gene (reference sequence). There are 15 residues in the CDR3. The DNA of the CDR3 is TGTGCCAGCAGCACAGATCGACAGGGAGGTGAAAAACTGTTTTTT. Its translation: CASSTDRQGGEKLFF.

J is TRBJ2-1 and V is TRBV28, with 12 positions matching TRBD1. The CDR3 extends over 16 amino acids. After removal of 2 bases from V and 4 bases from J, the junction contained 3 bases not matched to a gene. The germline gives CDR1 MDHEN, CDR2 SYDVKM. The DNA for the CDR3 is TGTGCCAGCAGTTTAGGGACAGGGGGCGCATACAATGAGCAGTTCTTC. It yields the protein CASSLGTGGAYNEQFF.

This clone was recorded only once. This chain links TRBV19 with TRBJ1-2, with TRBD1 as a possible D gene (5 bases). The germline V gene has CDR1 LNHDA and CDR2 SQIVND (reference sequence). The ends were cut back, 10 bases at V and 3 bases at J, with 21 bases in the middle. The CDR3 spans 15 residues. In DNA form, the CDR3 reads TGTGCCACCCGCCTTCTGCCAGGGAACGACTATGGCTACACCTTC. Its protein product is CATRLLPGNDYGYTF.

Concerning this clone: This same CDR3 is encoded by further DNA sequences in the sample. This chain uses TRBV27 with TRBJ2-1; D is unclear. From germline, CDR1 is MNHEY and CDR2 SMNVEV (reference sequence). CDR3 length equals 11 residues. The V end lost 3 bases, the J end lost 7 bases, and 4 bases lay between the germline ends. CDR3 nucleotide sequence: TGTGCCAGCAGTTTCGGGAATGAGCAGTTCTTC. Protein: CASSFGNEQFF.

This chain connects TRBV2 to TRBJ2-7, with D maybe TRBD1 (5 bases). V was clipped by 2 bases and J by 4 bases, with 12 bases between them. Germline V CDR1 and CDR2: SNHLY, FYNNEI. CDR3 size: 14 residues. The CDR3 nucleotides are TGTGCCAGCAGTGAAAGCAGGGAAGGTTACGAGCAGTACTTC. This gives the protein CASSESREGYEQYF. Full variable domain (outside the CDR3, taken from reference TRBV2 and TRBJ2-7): EPEVTQTPSHQVTQMGQEVILRCVPISNHLYFYWYRQILGQKVEFLVSFYNNEISEKSEIFDDQFSVERPDGSNFTLKIRSTKLEDSAMYFCASSESREGYEQYFGPGTRLTVT.

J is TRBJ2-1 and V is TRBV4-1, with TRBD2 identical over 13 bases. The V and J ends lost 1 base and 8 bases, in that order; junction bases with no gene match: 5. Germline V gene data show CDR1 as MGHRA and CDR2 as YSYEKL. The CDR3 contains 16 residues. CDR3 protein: CASSQATSGRSDEQFF. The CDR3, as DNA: TGCGCCAGCAGCCAAGCGACTAGCGGGAGGTCTGATGAGCAGTTCTTC.

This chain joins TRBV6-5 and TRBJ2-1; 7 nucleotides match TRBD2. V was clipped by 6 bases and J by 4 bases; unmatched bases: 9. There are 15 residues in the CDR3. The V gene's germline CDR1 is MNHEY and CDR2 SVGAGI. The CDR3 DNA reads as TGTGCCAGCAGCCCAGGAGAGCGGGATTACAATGAGCAGTTCTTC. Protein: CASSPGERDYNEQFF.

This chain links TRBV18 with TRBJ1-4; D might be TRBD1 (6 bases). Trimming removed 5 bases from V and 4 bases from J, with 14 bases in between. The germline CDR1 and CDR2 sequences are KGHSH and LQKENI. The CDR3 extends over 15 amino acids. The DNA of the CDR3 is TGTGCCAGCTCAAGCACAGGGCGACTTAATGAAAAACTGTTTTTT. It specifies CASSSTGRLNEKLFF.

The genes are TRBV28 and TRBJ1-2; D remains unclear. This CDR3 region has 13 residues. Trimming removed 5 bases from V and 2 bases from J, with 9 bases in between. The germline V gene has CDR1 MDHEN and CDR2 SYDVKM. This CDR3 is CASSPGSNYGYTF. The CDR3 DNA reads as TGTGCCAGCAGTCCCGGTTCGAACTATGGCTACACCTTC.

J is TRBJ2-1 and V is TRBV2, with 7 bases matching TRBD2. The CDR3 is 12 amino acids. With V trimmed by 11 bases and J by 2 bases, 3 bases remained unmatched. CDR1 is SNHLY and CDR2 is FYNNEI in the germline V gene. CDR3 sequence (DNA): TGTGCCGGGAGCGGGGCCTACAATGAGCAGTTCTTC. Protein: CAGSGAYNEQFF. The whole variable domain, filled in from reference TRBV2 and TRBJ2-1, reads EPEVTQTPSHQVTQMGQEVILRCVPISNHLYFYWYRQILGQKVEFLVSFYNNEISEKSEIFDDQFSVERPDGSNFTLKIRSTKLEDSAMYFCAGSGAYNEQFFGPGTRLTVL.

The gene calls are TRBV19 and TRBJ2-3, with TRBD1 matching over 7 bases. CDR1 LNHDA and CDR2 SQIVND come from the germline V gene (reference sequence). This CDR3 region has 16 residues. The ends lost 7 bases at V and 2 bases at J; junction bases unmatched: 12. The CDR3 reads CASNINPGQSTDTQYF. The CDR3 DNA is TGTGCCAGTAATATTAATCCGGGACAGTCCACAGATACGCAGTATTTT. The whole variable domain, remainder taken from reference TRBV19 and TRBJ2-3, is DGGITQSPKYLFRKEGQNVTLSCEQNLNHDAMYWYRQDPGQGLRLIYYSQIVNDFQKGDIAEGYSVSREKKESFPLTVTSAQKNPTAFYLCASNINPGQSTDTQYFGPGTRLTVL.

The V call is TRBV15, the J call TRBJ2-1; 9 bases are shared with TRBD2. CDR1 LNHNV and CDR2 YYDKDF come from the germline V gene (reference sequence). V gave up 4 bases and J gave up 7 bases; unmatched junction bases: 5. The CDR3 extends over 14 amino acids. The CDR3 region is CATSKAGGWNEQFF. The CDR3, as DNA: TGTGCCACCAGCAAAGCGGGAGGCTGGAATGAGCAGTTCTTC.

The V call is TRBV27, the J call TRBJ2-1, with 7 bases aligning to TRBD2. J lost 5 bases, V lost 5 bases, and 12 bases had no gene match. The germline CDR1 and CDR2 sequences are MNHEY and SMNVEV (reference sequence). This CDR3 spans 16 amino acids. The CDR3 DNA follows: TGTGCCAGCAGTCCCCCAACTAGCGTATCGGACAATGAGCAGTTCTTC. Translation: CASSPPTSVSDNEQFF.

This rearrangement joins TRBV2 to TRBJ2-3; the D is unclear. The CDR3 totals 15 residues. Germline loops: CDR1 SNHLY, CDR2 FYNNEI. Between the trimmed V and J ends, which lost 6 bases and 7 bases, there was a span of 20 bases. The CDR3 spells CASRPNQANLNTQYF. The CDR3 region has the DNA TGTGCCAGCAGGCCCAATCAGGCAAACCTCAATACGCAGTATTTT.

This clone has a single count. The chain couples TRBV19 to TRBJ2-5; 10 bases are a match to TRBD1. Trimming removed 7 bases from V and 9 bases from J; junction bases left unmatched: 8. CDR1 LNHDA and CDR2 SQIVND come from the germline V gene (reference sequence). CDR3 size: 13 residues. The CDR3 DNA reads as TGTGCCAGTACCGACAGGGGGCAGGGGTCCCAGTACTTC. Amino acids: CASTDRGQGSQYF.

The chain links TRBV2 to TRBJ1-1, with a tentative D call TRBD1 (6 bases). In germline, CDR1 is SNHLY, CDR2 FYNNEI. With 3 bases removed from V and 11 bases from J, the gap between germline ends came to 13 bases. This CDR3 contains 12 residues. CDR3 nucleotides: TGTGCCAGCAGTGACACAGGGTTATGGGCTTTCTTT. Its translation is CASSDTGLWAFF.

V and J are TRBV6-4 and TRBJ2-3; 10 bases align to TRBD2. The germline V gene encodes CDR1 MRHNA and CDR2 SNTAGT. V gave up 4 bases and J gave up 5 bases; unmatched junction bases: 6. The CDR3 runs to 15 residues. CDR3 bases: TGTGCCAGCAGTGCTGTAGCGGGAGGTATAGATACGCAGTATTTT. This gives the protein CASSAVAGGIDTQYF.

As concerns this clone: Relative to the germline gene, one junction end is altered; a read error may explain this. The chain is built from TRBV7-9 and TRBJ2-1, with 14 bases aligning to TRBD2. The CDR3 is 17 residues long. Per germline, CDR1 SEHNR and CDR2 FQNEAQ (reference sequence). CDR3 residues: CSSSLRGGTSGGNEQFF. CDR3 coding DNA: TGTTCCAGCAGCTTAAGGGGTGGGACTAGCGGGGGAAATGAGCAGTTCTTC.

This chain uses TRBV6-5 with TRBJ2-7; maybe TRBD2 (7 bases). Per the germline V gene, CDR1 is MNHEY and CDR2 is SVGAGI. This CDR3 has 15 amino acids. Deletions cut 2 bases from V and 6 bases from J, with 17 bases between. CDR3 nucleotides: TGTGCCAGCAGTTACGAAAGGCGGGGGCTGGGCGAGCAGTACTTC. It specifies CASSYERRGLGEQYF.

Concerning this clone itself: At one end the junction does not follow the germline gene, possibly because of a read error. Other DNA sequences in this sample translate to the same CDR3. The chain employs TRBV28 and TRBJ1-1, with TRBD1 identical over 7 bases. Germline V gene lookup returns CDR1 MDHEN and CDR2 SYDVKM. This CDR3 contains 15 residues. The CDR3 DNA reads TGTGCCAGCATAGCAGGGGGTCTGTCGAACACTGAAGCCTTCTTT. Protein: CASIAGGLSNTEAFF. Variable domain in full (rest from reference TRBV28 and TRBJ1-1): DVKVTQSSRYLVKRTGEKVFLECVQDMDHENMFWYRQDPGLGLRLIYFSYDVKMKEKGDIPEGYSVSREKKERFSLILESASTNQTSMYLCASIAGGLSNTEAFFGQGTRLTVV.

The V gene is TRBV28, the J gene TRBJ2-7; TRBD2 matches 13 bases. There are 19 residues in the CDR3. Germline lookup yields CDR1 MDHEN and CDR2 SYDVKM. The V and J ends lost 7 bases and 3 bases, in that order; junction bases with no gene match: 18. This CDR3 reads CASTPRPGGTSGNFYEQYF. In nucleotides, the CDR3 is TGTGCCAGCACCCCGAGGCCAGGGGGGACTAGCGGGAATTTCTACGAGCAGTACTTC.

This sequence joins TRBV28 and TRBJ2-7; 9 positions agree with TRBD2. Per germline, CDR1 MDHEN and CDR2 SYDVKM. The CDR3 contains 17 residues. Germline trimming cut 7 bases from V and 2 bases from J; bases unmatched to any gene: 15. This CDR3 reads CASTTGPQREAPYEQYF. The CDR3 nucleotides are TGTGCCAGCACCACCGGTCCTCAGCGGGAGGCTCCCTACGAGCAGTACTTC. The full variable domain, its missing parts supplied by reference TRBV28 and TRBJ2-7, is DVKVTQSSRYLVKRTGEKVFLECVQDMDHENMFWYRQDPGLGLRLIYFSYDVKMKEKGDIPEGYSVSREKKERFSLILESASTNQTSMYLCASTTGPQREAPYEQYFGPGTRLTVT.

The CDR3: CASSSAGQGPKEQYF. DNA for the CDR3: TGCGCCAGCAGCTCGGCGGGACAGGGACCTAAAGAGCAGTACTTC. The rearrangement links TRBV5-1 to TRBJ2-7; 9 nucleotides agree with TRBD1. The germline CDR1 and CDR2 sequences are SGHRS and YFSETQ. This CDR3 has 15 residues. The trim removed 3 bases at V and 7 bases at J, leaving 11 bases unmatched. Complete variable domain (other parts from reference TRBV5-1 and TRBJ2-7): KAGVTQTPRYLIKTRGQQVTLSCSPISGHRSVSWYQQTPGQGLQFLFEYFSETQRNKGNFPGRFSGRQFSNSRSEMNVSTLELGDSALYLCASSSAGQGPKEQYFGPGTRLTVT.

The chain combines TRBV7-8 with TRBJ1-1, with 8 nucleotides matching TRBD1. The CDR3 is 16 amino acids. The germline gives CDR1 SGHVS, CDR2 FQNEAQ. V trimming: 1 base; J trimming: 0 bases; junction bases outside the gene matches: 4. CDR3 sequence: CASSLVGTGLNTEAFF. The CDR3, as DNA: TGTGCCAGCAGCTTAGTAGGGACAGGTCTGAACACTGAAGCTTTCTTT.

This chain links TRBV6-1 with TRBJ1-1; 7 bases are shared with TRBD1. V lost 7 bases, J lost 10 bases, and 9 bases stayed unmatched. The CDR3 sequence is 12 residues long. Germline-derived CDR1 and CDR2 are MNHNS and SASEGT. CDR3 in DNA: TGTGCCAGCAATGGGGACAGCAGGAGAGCTTTCTTT. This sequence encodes CASNGDSRRAFF.

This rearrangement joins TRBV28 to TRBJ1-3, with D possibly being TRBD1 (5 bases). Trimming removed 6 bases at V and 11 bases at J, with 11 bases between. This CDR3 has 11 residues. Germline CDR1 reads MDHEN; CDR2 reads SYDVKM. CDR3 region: CASSQIGAIYF. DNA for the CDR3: TGTGCCAGCAGCCAAATAGGGGCCATATATTTT.

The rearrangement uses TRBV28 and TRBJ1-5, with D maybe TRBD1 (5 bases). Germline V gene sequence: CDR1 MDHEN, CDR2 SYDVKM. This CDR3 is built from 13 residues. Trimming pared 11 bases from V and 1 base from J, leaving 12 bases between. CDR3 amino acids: CALQRQSNQPQHF. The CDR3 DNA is TGTGCCTTACAGCGACAGAGCAATCAGCCCCAGCATTTT.